The sequence of this TCR beta chain was determined in a study of monozygotic twins with inflammatory bowel disease. After re-calling the 5' RACE reads, TCRdb lists one entry per CDR3 protein, DNA absent. The sample yields around 380,000 distinct CDR3 sequences, of which the top ten take up 2% to 3%. Whole-study results and caveats: Healthy twins showed more clonotype sharing with others than IBD patients, especially patients with disease activity. Healthy co-twins, by inverse Simpson, had higher TCRbeta diversity than their siblings with IBD.

On this clonotype itself: What it recognizes is unknown.

The germline CDR1 and CDR2 sequences are DFQATT and SNEGSKA (reference sequence). The CDR3 contains 13 residues. The template was total RNA from whole blood, with no T cell sorting. The TCR was taken from a human donor with ulcerative colitis or Crohn's disease, or a healthy co-twin of an affected twin (not recorded which). The chain links TRBV20-1 to TRBJ1-6; TCRdb outputs TRBD1, but without DNA this stays unchecked. The sequencing sample was made of blood. The CDR3 protein is CSASITGDSPLHF.